Listed below are T cell receptor beta chains from one sample, sequenced in a study of OX40 agonist ivuxolimab in advanced cancers. Sequenced by immunoSEQ multiplex PCR; TCRdb stores in-frame clones only, minus some. The table includes 80,000 or so clones, about nine tenths detected once. This specimen consisted of CD4+ or CD8+ T cells sorted from blood, obtained in a trial of the OX40 agonist ivuxolimab. Receptors originate from an adult with an advanced solid tumor such as melanoma, head and neck, liver or kidney cancer. Each CDR3 is given with its conserved first and last residue.

J | length | V | CDR3
TRBJ2-1 | 12 | TRBV6-5 | CASSYSLNEQFF
TRBJ2-3 | 18 | TRBV5-4 | CASSLVRLAGGHTDTQYF
TRBJ1-1 | 12 | TRBV19 | CASIGQYTEAFF
TRBJ2-2 | 16 | TRBV5-6 | CASSFVFTGDTGELFF
TRBJ1-2 | 13 | TRBV5-1 | CASSLADLSGYTF
TRBJ1-1 | 14 | TRBV2 | CASSVTEYHTEAFF
TRBJ2-3 | 13 | TRBV2 | CASSEVVTDTQYF
TRBJ2-5 | 15 | TRBV19 | CASSVGLAGVKTQYF
TRBJ2-1 | 12 | TRBV2 | CASTQAYNEQFF
TRBJ2-2 | 19 | TRBV4-2 | CASSRGARFGGGNTGELFF
TRBJ2-2 | 15 | TRBV19 | CASSYRELDTGELFF
TRBJ2-3 | 15 | TRBV2 | CASSVSGGYTDTQYF
TRBJ2-1 | 11 | TRBV6-5 | CASSQGREQFF
TRBJ1-1 | 15 | TRBV28 | CASYSPPAGNDEAFF
TRBJ2-7 | 14 | TRBV29-1 | CSVSRLGLRGEQYF
TRBJ1-5 | 13 | TRBV5-1 | CASSPGSNQPQHF
TRBJ2-3 | 16 | TRBV5-1 | CASSSLLAGDTDTQYF
TRBJ1-6 | 13 | TRBV6-5 | CASSPQINSPLHF
TRBJ2-2 | 14 | TRBV18 | CASSPLASTGELFF
TRBJ2-5 | 17 | TRBV10-3 | CAISDPHSVSGAKTQYF
TRBJ2-7 | 13 | TRBV5-1 | CASSFSPTYEQYF
TRBJ2-7 | 13 | TRBV10-3 | CASRGLANYEQYF
TRBJ1-1 | 15 | TRBV28 | CASSLPGNAGTEAFF
TRBJ2-2 | 15 | TRBV7-2 | CASYRGGPGTGELFF